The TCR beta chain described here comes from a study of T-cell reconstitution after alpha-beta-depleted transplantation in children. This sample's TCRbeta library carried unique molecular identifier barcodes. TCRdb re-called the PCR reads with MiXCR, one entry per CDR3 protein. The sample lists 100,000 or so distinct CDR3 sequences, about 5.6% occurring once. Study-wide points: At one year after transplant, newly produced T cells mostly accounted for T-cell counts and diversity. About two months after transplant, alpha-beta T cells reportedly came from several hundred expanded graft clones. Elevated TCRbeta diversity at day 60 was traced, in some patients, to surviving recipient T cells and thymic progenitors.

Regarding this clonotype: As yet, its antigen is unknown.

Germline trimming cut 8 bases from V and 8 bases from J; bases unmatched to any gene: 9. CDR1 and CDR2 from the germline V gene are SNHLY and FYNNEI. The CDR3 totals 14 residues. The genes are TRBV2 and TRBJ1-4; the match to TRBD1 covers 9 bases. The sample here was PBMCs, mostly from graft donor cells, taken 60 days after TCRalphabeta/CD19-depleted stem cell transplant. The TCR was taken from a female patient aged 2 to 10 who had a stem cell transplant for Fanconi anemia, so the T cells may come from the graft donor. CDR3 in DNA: TGTGCCAGCTTTAAACAGGGGGCAGGAGAAAAACTGTTTTTT. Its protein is CASFKQGAGEKLFF. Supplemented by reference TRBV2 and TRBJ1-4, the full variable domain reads EPEVTQTPSHQVTQMGQEVILRCVPISNHLYFYWYRQILGQKVEFLVSFYNNEISEKSEIFDDQFSVERPDGSNFTLKIRSTKLEDSAMYFCASFKQGAGEKLFFGSGTQLSVL.